The rows below give T cell receptor beta chains drawn from one sample of a study of graft-versus-host responses after intestinal transplantation. The antigens of these receptors remain unknown. The table came from immunoSEQ multiplex PCR; TCRdb's copy has only in-frame clones and leaves some out. The sample gives 90,000 to 95,000 clones, around 90% of which show up once; 0.4% to 0.5% is in the top ten. Sequencing was performed on unstimulated CD8+ T cells sorted from spleen or lymph node cells, taken before intestinal transplant. These TCRs come from a human donor who received an intestinal transplant. CDR3s include the opening cysteine and the closing phenylalanine or tryptophan. The order of the fields is D gene, clone size, J gene, V gene, CDR3 protein, CDR3 DNA. The D gene is left open where the match is weak. Rows may omit the clone size; those that give it use once, few, many or a size class.

D: TRBD1
size: -
J: TRBJ2-4
V: TRBV7-9
CDR3: CASSLGGTGGLKNIQYF
DNA: TGTGCCAGCAGCTTAGGCGGGACAGGGGGACTCAAAAACATTCAGTACTTC

D: TRBD1
size: -
J: TRBJ2-5
V: TRBV6-5
CDR3: CASSRQGIQETQYF
DNA: TGTGCCAGCAGCCGACAGGGGATACAGGAGACCCAGTACTTC

D: -
size: -
J: TRBJ1-2
V: TRBV2
CDR3: CARYRAQGNYGYTF
DNA: TGTGCCAGGTACCGGGCCCAGGGGAACTATGGCTACACCTTC

D: -
size: -
J: TRBJ2-3
V: TRBV15
CDR3: CATSTAVGGLFTDTQYF
DNA: TGTGCCACCAGCACCGCGGTGGGGGGACTCTTCACAGATACGCAGTATTTT

D: TRBD1
size: -
J: TRBJ2-7
V: TRBV5-5
CDR3: CASSAGTGSYEQYF
DNA: TGTGCCAGCAGCGCAGGGACAGGGTCCTACGAGCAGTACTTC

D: TRBD1
size: -
J: TRBJ2-7
V: TRBV7-8
CDR3: CASSFRDRLYEQYF
DNA: TGTGCCAGCAGCTTCCGGGACAGACTCTACGAGCAGTACTTC

D: TRBD1
size: -
J: TRBJ1-1
V: TRBV19
CDR3: CASSGDREEAFF
DNA: TGTGCCAGTAGTGGGGACAGGGAGGAAGCTTTCTTT

D: -
size: few
J: TRBJ1-1
V: TRBV5-6
CDR3: CASSFGRNTEAFF
DNA: TGTGCCAGCAGCTTTGGCAGGAACACTGAAGCTTTCTTT

D: TRBD2
size: -
J: TRBJ2-3
V: TRBV9
CDR3: CASTLGAGEDTQYF
DNA: TGTGCCAGCACCCTGGGAGCGGGGGAGGATACGCAGTATTTT

D: -
size: -
J: TRBJ1-2
V: TRBV5-5
CDR3: CASSLKTNYGYTF
DNA: TGTGCCAGCAGCTTGAAGACAAACTATGGCTACACCTTC

D: -
size: -
J: TRBJ2-2
V: TRBV7-2
CDR3: CASSYFTGELFF
DNA: TGTGCCAGCAGCTACTTCACCGGGGAGCTGTTTTTT

D: -
size: -
J: TRBJ1-4
V: TRBV11-2
CDR3: CASSLGVTTNEKLFF
DNA: TGTGCCAGCAGCTTAGGAGTCACAACTAATGAAAAACTGTTTTTT

D: -
size: -
J: TRBJ1-1
V: TRBV6-6
CDR3: CASSTSTGEMPFF
DNA: -

D: TRBD1
size: once
J: TRBJ1-2
V: TRBV6-5
CDR3: CASSFDLQGGGGYTF
DNA: TGTGCCAGCAGTTTCGATTTGCAGGGGGGAGGTGGCTACACCTTC

D: TRBD2
size: -
J: TRBJ2-1
V: TRBV7-2
CDR3: CASSLAGDYYNEQFF
DNA: TGTGCCAGCAGCTTAGCGGGGGACTACTACAATGAGCAGTTCTTC

D: -
size: -
J: TRBJ1-1
V: TRBV4-1
CDR3: CASSHARVNTEAFF
DNA: TGCGCCAGCAGCCACGCTCGGGTGAACACTGAAGCTTTCTTT

D: -
size: -
J: TRBJ2-7
V: TRBV4-1
CDR3: CASSQWLGGAEQYF
DNA: TGCGCCAGCAGCCAATGGTTAGGGGGGGCCGAGCAGTACTTC

D: TRBD2
size: -
J: TRBJ2-1
V: TRBV5-1
CDR3: CASSLVSGTYNEQFF
DNA: TGCGCCAGCAGCCTGGTAAGCGGGACCTACAATGAGCAGTTCTTC

D: -
size: -
J: TRBJ2-1
V: TRBV4-2
CDR3: CASSQESLQGMRNEQFF
DNA: TGTGCCAGCAGCCAAGAGAGCTTACAGGGAATGCGGAATGAGCAGTTCTTC

D: TRBD1
size: once
J: TRBJ2-1
V: TRBV29-1
CDR3: CSVKGTGPSNEQFF
DNA: TGCAGCGTAAAGGGGACAGGACCCTCCAATGAGCAGTTCTTC

D: -
size: -
J: TRBJ2-5
V: TRBV7-9
CDR3: CASSLREAKWGLETQYF
DNA: TGTGCCAGCAGCTTACGGGAAGCAAAGTGGGGTTTAGAGACCCAGTACTTC

D: TRBD2
size: -
J: TRBJ2-2
V: TRBV5-1
CDR3: CASSLILAGGYTGELFF
DNA: TGCGCCAGCAGCCTGATTCTAGCGGGAGGGTACACCGGGGAGCTGTTTTTT

D: -
size: -
J: TRBJ2-7
V: TRBV5-6
CDR3: CASSSPHEGGPEQYF
DNA: TGTGCCAGCAGCTCTCCTCATGAGGGCGGACCCGAGCAGTACTTC

D: -
size: once
J: TRBJ2-7
V: TRBV6-1
CDR3: CASSDRGSYEQYF
DNA: TGTGCCAGCAGTGACCGGGGGTCCTACGAGCAGTACTTC

D: TRBD2
size: -
J: TRBJ2-7
V: TRBV2
CDR3: CAMITGLTTSGSFNEQYF
DNA: TGTGCCATGATAACAGGGTTAACGACTAGCGGGAGTTTTAACGAGCAGTACTTC

D: TRBD2
size: -
J: TRBJ2-1
V: TRBV12-5
CDR3: CASALAGYGEQFF
DNA: TGTGCTAGTGCACTAGCGGGTTACGGTGAGCAGTTCTTC

D: TRBD2
size: -
J: TRBJ2-5
V: TRBV7-2
CDR3: CASSLGLAGEETQYF
DNA: TGTGCCAGCAGCTTAGGACTAGCGGGAGAAGAGACCCAGTACTTC

D: -
size: -
J: TRBJ2-7
V: TRBV9
CDR3: CASSPGQSSYEQYF
DNA: TGTGCCAGCAGCCCCGGACAGAGCTCCTACGAGCAGTACTTC

D: -
size: -
J: TRBJ2-7
V: TRBV5-1
CDR3: CASSWDLTSRSSYEQYF
DNA: TGCGCCAGCAGCTGGGATCTTACTAGCCGGAGCTCCTACGAGCAGTACTTC

D: -
size: -
J: TRBJ1-1
V: TRBV6-5
CDR3: CASLPDGGGTEAFF
DNA: TGTGCCAGCCTCCCCGACGGCGGGGGCACTGAAGCTTTCTTT

D: -
size: -
J: TRBJ2-5
V: TRBV5-6
CDR3: CASSFEGEETQYF
DNA: TGTGCCAGCAGCTTCGAAGGGGAAGAGACCCAGTACTTC

D: TRBD2
size: -
J: TRBJ2-7
V: TRBV2
CDR3: CASSEDSGSFYEQYF
DNA: TGTGCCAGCAGTGAAGATAGCGGGAGTTTCTACGAGCAGTACTTC

D: -
size: few
J: TRBJ1-1
V: TRBV10-3
CDR3: CAIRGGSTEAFF
DNA: TGTGCCATCAGGGGGGGGAGCACTGAAGCTTTCTTT

D: TRBD1
size: -
J: TRBJ1-2
V: TRBV7-9
CDR3: CASSFSAGGYGYTF
DNA: TGTGCCAGCAGCTTTTCCGCAGGGGGATATGGCTACACCTTC

D: TRBD2
size: -
J: TRBJ2-7
V: TRBV11-2
CDR3: CASSFATGGAAHEQHF
DNA: TGTGCCAGCAGCTTCGCCACCGGGGGGGCAGCCCACGAGCAGCACTTC

D: -
size: once
J: TRBJ2-2
V: TRBV9
CDR3: CASSPSGFGELFF
DNA: TGTGCCAGCAGCCCCTCGGGGTTCGGGGAGCTGTTTTTT

D: TRBD2
size: -
J: TRBJ2-7
V: TRBV7-3
CDR3: CASSLAGEYEQYF
DNA: TGTGCCAGCAGCTTAGCGGGAGAGTACGAGCAGTACTTC

D: -
size: -
J: TRBJ1-5
V: TRBV4-1
CDR3: CASSQGRGLVNQPQHF
DNA: TGCGCCAGCAGCCAAGGAAGGGGATTGGTCAATCAGCCCCAGCATTTT

D: TRBD1
size: once
J: TRBJ2-3
V: TRBV27
CDR3: CASSLTLDRALGTPSTDTQYF
DNA: TGTGCCAGCAGTTTAACCCTGGACAGGGCCTTGGGTACGCCTAGCACAGATACGCAGTATTTT

D: TRBD2
size: -
J: TRBJ2-1
V: TRBV28
CDR3: CASSLRGGLYNEQFF
DNA: TGTGCCAGCAGTTTGCGGGGGGGTCTCTACAATGAGCAGTTCTTC

D: -
size: -
J: TRBJ1-2
V: TRBV7-8
CDR3: CASSSLGPQDYGYTF
DNA: TGTGCCAGCAGCTCCCTGGGTCCTCAGGACTATGGCTACACCTTC

D: -
size: -
J: TRBJ2-5
V: TRBV7-9
CDR3: CASSLEPQGQETQYF
DNA: TGTGCCAGCAGCTTAGAACCCCAGGGGCAAGAGACCCAGTACTTC

D: TRBD1
size: -
J: TRBJ1-1
V: TRBV5-4
CDR3: CASSPDRGHTEAFF
DNA: TGTGCCAGCAGCCCGGACAGGGGGCACACTGAAGCTTTCTTT

D: -
size: -
J: TRBJ2-7
V: TRBV15
CDR3: CATSRVTFRGLGFAYEQYF
DNA: TGTGCCACCAGCAGAGTTACGTTCCGAGGGCTAGGTTTTGCCTACGAGCAGTACTTC

D: -
size: few
J: TRBJ1-1
V: TRBV5-6
CDR3: CASSAPRGEAFF
DNA: TGTGCCAGCAGCGCCCCCAGGGGTGAAGCTTTCTTT

D: TRBD2
size: -
J: TRBJ2-7
V: TRBV5-1
CDR3: CASSLELAGGGYEQYF
DNA: TGCGCCAGCAGCTTGGAACTAGCGGGAGGAGGCTACGAGCAGTACTTC

D: -
size: -
J: TRBJ1-1
V: TRBV7-9
CDR3: CASSLGSTEAFF
DNA: TGTGCCAGCAGCTTAGGTTCGACTGAAGCTTTCTTT

D: -
size: -
J: TRBJ2-7
V: TRBV7-9
CDR3: CASSRATGEEYEQYF
DNA: TGTGCCAGCAGCCGCGCGACGGGAGAGGAGTACGAGCAGTACTTC

D: -
size: once
J: TRBJ2-1
V: TRBV7-9
CDR3: CASSETRGPYNEQFF
DNA: TGTGCCAGCAGCGAGACCCGAGGCCCCTACAATGAGCAGTTCTTC

D: -
size: -
J: TRBJ2-2
V: TRBV4-3
CDR3: CASSQEGGGELFF
DNA: TGCGCCAGCAGCCAAGAGGGGGGCGGGGAGCTGTTTTTT

D: -
size: -
J: TRBJ2-1
V: TRBV28
CDR3: CASSFGGYNEQFF
DNA: TGTGCCAGCAGTTTTGGCGGGTACAATGAGCAGTTCTTC

D: TRBD1
size: once
J: TRBJ2-7
V: TRBV28
CDR3: CASSVRTGWESMYEQYF
DNA: TGTGCCAGCAGTGTACGGACAGGGTGGGAGTCGATGTACGAGCAGTACTTC

D: TRBD2
size: -
J: TRBJ2-1
V: TRBV14
CDR3: CASSQGGGRAPNLYNEQFF
DNA: TGTGCCAGCAGCCAAGGCGGCGGGAGGGCCCCTAATCTCTACAATGAGCAGTTCTTC

D: TRBD1
size: -
J: TRBJ1-3
V: TRBV5-6
CDR3: CASSLLRTGTNTIYF
DNA: TGTGCCAGCAGCTTGCTCCGGACAGGGACTAACACCATATATTTT

D: TRBD2
size: -
J: TRBJ2-5
V: TRBV6-4
CDR3: CASSDWGTSGRSGAETQYF
DNA: TGTGCCAGCAGTGACTGGGGGACTAGCGGGAGGTCGGGGGCAGAGACCCAGTACTTC

D: TRBD2
size: -
J: TRBJ2-3
V: TRBV7-6
CDR3: CASSSRPGGGDTQYF
DNA: TGTGCCAGCAGCTCGAGACCGGGGGGAGGGGATACGCAGTATTTT

D: TRBD1
size: -
J: TRBJ2-7
V: TRBV4-1
CDR3: CASSPRQGAYEQYF
DNA: TGCGCCAGCAGCCCGAGACAGGGCGCCTACGAGCAGTACTTC

D: -
size: -
J: TRBJ2-1
V: TRBV9
CDR3: CASSAEGERTNEQFF
DNA: TGTGCCAGCAGCGCAGAGGGGGAACGTACAAATGAGCAGTTCTTC